These T cell receptor beta chains were read from a single sample in a study of vaccination effects on CD4 cells after COVID-19. Libraries were prepared by immunoSEQ multiplex PCR; TCRdb keeps only in-frame clonotypes and omits some of them. This sample yields approximately 30,000 clones, of which 72% are seen a single time; roughly a tenth belongs to the top ten. These receptors have no known antigen. The material was CD4+ T cells from PBMCs cultured with SARS-CoV-2 spike peptides, obtained before COVID-19 vaccination. Source of these receptors: a human donor who received a COVID-19 vaccine. Each CDR3 is given with its conserved first and last residue. The order of the fields is J gene, D gene, clone size, V gene, CDR3 protein, CDR3 DNA. D genes are given only for firm matches. Clone size is shown for a subset of rows, as once, few, many or a class of expanded clone.

TRBJ1-5 | TRBD1 | . | TRBV29-1 | CSVAQGGGDQPQHF | TGCAGCGTTGCGCAGGGGGGGGGAGATCAGCCCCAGCATTTT
TRBJ2-5 | TRBD2 | . | TRBV7-7 | CASSLGRAGGLRETQYF | TGTGCCAGCAGCTTAGGTCGAGCGGGAGGGCTTCGAGAGACCCAGTACTTC
TRBJ1-5 | . | . | TRBV24-1 | CATSDPGGNQPQHF | TGTGCCACCAGTGATCCCGGGGGGAATCAGCCCCAGCATTTT
TRBJ1-6 | . | . | TRBV27 | CASSLGRAPESPLHF | TGTGCTAGCAGTTTAGGCCGGGCTCCCGAGTCACCCCTCCACTTT
TRBJ1-3 | . | . | TRBV6-1 | CASSEVGRTNTIYF | TGTGCCAGCAGTGAAGTCGGCAGAACAAACACCATATATTTT
TRBJ1-2 | . | . | TRBV6-4 | CASSDSLYGYTF | TGTGCCAGCAGTGACTCGTTGTATGGCTACACCTTC
TRBJ2-2 | TRBD2 | . | TRBV27 | CASQLRTSGGTGELFF | TGTGCCAGTCAGCTGAGGACTAGCGGGGGCACCGGGGAGCTGTTTTTT
TRBJ1-6 | TRBD1 | . | TRBV15 | CATSLRTGYNSPLHF | TGTGCCACCAGCCTACGGACAGGTTATAATTCACCCCTCCACTTT
TRBJ1-6 | TRBD1 | once | TRBV2 | CASSEDRGSVNSPLHF | TGTGCCAGCAGTGAAGACAGGGGGTCTGTTAATTCACCCCTCCACTTT
TRBJ2-5 | TRBD1 | . | TRBV18 | CASSPRRTGGEETQYF | TGTGCCAGCTCACCACGGCGGACAGGGGGCGAAGAGACCCAGTACTTC
TRBJ2-1 | . | . | TRBV10-1 | CASSVSYNEQFF | TGCGCCAGCAGTGTCAGCTACAATGAGCAGTTCTTC
TRBJ1-2 | . | . | TRBV6-5 | CASSRSSEEGYGYTF | TGTGCCAGCAGCCGAAGCTCGGAAGAGGGTTATGGCTACACCTTC
TRBJ2-7 | . | . | TRBV21-1 | CASRAQGTYEQYF | TGTGCCAGCAGGGCTCAGGGGACCTACGAGCAGTACTTC
TRBJ1-1 | . | . | TRBV5-5 | CASSPGGGTEAFF | TGTGCCAGCAGCCCCGGAGGCGGCACTGAAGCTTTCTTT
TRBJ1-1 | . | . | TRBV29-1 | CSAGVNTEAFF | TGCAGTGCAGGGGTGAACACTGAAGCTTTCTTT
TRBJ1-1 | . | . | TRBV19 | CASSIAMNTEAFF | TGTGCCAGTAGTATAGCCATGAACACTGAAGCTTTCTTT
TRBJ1-3 | . | . | TRBV4-1 | CASSQPVPQPRNSGNTIYF | TGCGCCAGCAGCCAACCGGTCCCCCAGCCCAGGAACTCTGGAAACACCATATATTTT
TRBJ1-2 | . | few | TRBV27 | CASSLSEATLQPYGYTF | TGTGCCAGCAGTTTGTCGGAGGCGACTCTGCAACCCTATGGCTACACCTTC
TRBJ2-1 | TRBD2 | . | TRBV2 | CASRSGLGFNEQFF | TGTGCCAGCAGATCGGGACTAGGGTTCAATGAGCAGTTCTTC
TRBJ2-3 | . | few | TRBV27 | CASTRGHPIDTQYF | TGTGCCAGCACGCGGGGCCACCCCATAGATACGCAGTATTTT
TRBJ1-4 | . | . | TRBV2 | CASRGGVTNEKLFF | TGTGCCAGCCGGGGAGGGGTAACTAATGAAAAACTGTTTTTT
TRBJ2-7 | TRBD1 | . | TRBV11-2 | CASSLDWWDSLSYEQYF | TGTGCCAGCAGCTTAGATTGGTGGGACAGTTTATCCTACGAGCAGTACTTC
TRBJ2-5 | . | . | TRBV5-1 | CASSLMEGHETQYF | TGCGCCAGCAGCTTGATGGAGGGCCACGAGACCCAGTACTTC
TRBJ2-1 | TRBD2 | . | TRBV6-1 | CASSGGRWRSGRDGNEQFF | TGTGCCAGCAGTGGGGGTCGGTGGAGAAGCGGGAGAGACGGGAATGAGCAGTTCTTC
TRBJ1-3 | TRBD1 | few | TRBV7-6 | CASSLATGTGNTIYF | TGTGCCAGCAGCTTAGCGACAGGGACTGGAAACACCATATATTTT
TRBJ2-2 | TRBD1 | . | TRBV10-3 | CAISDSGTGRFALFF | TGTGCCATCAGTGATTCGGGGACAGGCCGCTTTGCGCTGTTTTTT
TRBJ2-3 | . | . | TRBV9 | CASSVVGVSTDTQYF | TGTGCCAGCAGCGTAGTTGGGGTGAGCACAGATACGCAGTATTTT
TRBJ2-3 | . | . | TRBV12-3/TRBV12-4 | CASSYATDTQYF | TGTGCCAGCAGCTACGCGACAGATACGCAGTATTTT
TRBJ2-1 | TRBD2 | . | TRBV5-1 | CASIDERGGGFF | TGCGCCAGCATTGACGAGAGGGGCGGGGGGTTCTTC
TRBJ1-1 | . | . | TRBV12-3/TRBV12-4 | CASGFWTEAFF | TGTGCCAGCGGGTTCTGGACTGAAGCTTTCTTT
TRBJ1-6 | . | . | TRBV18 | CASSLTDSNNSPLHF | TGTGCCAGCTCACTAACCGACAGTAATAATTCACCCCTCCACTTT
TRBJ2-7 | TRBD1 | . | TRBV6-6 | CASSYSGDRGSYEQYF | TGTGCCAGCAGTTACTCAGGGGACAGGGGTTCCTACGAGCAGTACTTC
TRBJ2-5 | . | . | TRBV30 | CAWSVLWQSETQYF | TGTGCCTGGAGTGTGTTGTGGCAGTCAGAGACCCAGTACTTC
TRBJ1-2 | . | . | TRBV7-9 | CASSLDEGPYGYTF | TGTGCCAGCAGTTTAGACGAGGGACCCTATGGCTACACCTTC
TRBJ2-7 | . | . | TRBV6-2/TRBV6-3 | CASSPLAGLYEQYF | TGTGCCAGCAGCCCCCTCGCGGGACTCTACGAGCAGTACTTC
TRBJ1-1 | TRBD1 | few | TRBV2 | CASRPLQGAGTEAFF | TGTGCCAGCAGACCCTTACAGGGGGCCGGCACTGAAGCTTTCTTT
TRBJ2-7 | . | . | TRBV5-4 | CASSPDPYEQYF | TGTGCCAGCAGCCCAGACCCCTACGAGCAGTACTTC
TRBJ1-5 | . | . | TRBV6-2/TRBV6-3 | CASSYRSRGQPQHF | TGTGCCAGCAGTTACCGGTCTCGGGGTCAGCCCCAGCATTTT
TRBJ1-5 | . | . | TRBV10-2 | CASSETGGEQPQHF | TGCGCCAGCAGTGAAACGGGGGGAGAACAGCCCCAGCATTTT